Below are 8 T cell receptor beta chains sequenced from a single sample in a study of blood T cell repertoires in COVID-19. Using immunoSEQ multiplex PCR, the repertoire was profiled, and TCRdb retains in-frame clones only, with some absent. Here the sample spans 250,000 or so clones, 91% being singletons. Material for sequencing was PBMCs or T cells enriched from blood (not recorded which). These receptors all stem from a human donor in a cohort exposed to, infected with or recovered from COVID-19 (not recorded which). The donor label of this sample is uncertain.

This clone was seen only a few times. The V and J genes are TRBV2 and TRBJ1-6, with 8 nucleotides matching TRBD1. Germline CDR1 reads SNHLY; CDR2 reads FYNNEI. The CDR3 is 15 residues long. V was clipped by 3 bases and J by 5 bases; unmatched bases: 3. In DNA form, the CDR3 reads TGTGCCAGCAGTGATCAGGGGGCGAATAATTCACCCCTCCACTTT. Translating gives CASSDQGANNSPLHF.

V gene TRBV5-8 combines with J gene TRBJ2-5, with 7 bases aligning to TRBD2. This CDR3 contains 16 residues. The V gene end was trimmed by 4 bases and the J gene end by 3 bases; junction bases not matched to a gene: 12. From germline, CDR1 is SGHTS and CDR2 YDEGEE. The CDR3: CASSVWTVAGEETQYF. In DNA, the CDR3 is TGTGCCAGCAGCGTATGGACCGTAGCGGGCGAAGAGACCCAGTACTTC.

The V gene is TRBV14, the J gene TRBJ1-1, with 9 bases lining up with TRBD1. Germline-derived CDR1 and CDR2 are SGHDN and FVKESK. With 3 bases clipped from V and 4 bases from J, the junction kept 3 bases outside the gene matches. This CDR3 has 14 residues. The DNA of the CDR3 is TGTGCCAGCAGCCACCGACAGGGGGGCACTGAAGCTTTCTTT. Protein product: CASSHRQGGTEAFF.

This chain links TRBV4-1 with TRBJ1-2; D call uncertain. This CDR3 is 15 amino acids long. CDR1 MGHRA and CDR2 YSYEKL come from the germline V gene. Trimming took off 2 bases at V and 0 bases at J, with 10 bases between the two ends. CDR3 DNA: TGCGCCAGCAGCCAAAGGAGGGAGCCTAACTATGGCTACACCTTC. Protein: CASSQRREPNYGYTF.

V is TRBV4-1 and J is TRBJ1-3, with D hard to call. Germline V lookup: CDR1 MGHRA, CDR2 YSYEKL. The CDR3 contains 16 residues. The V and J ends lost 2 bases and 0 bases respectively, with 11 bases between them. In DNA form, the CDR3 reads TGCGCCAGCAGCCAACTTGTCATGAGCTCTGGAAACACCATATATTTT. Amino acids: CASSQLVMSSGNTIYF.

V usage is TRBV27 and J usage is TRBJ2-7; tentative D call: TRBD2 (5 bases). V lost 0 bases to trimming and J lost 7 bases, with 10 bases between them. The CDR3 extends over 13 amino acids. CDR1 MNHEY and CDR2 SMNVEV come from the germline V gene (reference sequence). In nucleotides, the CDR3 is TGTGCCAGCAGTTTATCGAGGGTAAATGAGCAGTACTTC. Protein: CASSLSRVNEQYF.

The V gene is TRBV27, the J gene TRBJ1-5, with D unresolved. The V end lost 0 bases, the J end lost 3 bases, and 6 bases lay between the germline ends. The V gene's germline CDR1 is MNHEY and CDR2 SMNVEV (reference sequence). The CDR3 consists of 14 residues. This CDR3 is CASSLSSVNQPQHF. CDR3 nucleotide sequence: TGTGCCAGCAGTTTATCCTCGGTCAATCAGCCCCAGCATTTT.

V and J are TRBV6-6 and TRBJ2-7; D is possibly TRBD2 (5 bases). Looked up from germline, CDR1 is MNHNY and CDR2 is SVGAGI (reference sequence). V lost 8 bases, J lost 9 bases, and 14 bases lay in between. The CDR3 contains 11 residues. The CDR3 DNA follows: TGTGCCAGCGAGGGCCCCCTGAGGCAGTACTTC. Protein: CASEGPLRQYF.